Given below is one TCR beta chain in context. Profiled with immunoSEQ multiplex PCR; TCRdb holds only in-frame clones, not every one. This table holds 300,000 or so clones, more than 80% found once. The data originate from a study of blood T cell repertoires in COVID-19. About the research overall: The United States, Italy and Spain were the sources of the acute and convalescent COVID-19 samples.

CDR1 and CDR2 (germline): MGHRA, YSYEKL. The CDR3 has 12 amino acids. V lost 1 base to trimming and J lost 10 bases, with 10 bases between them. The sample taken for sequencing was peripheral blood. This chain joins TRBV4-1 and TRBJ1-1; the D is unclear. This receptor was obtained from a middle-aged woman with acute or convalescent COVID-19. CDR3 sequence: CASSQVGGVAFF. DNA of the CDR3: TGCGCCAGCAGCCAAGTGGGCGGGGTAGCTTTCTTT.